A single sample gave rise to the 26 T cell receptor beta chains below, sequenced in a study of shared clonotypes between healthy human individuals. The protocol was immunoSEQ multiplex PCR, while the TCRdb copy is restricted to in-frame clones and leaves out a portion. The sample yields about 2.4 million clones, 85% to 95% seen once. Sequenced input: naive CD4+ T cells sorted from blood. The subset: CD45RA+ positively selected. The receptors here all came from a man between 18 and 29 years old in good health.

This chain uses TRBV14 with TRBJ2-5; D is ambiguous. CDR1 SGHDN and CDR2 FVKESK come from the germline V gene. Between the trimmed V and J ends, which lost 1 base and 4 bases, there was a span of 13 bases. This CDR3 spans 15 amino acids. CDR3 region: CASSQAGLKGETQYF. The CDR3 nucleotides read TGTGCCAGCAGCCAAGCCGGCTTGAAAGGAGAGACCCAGTACTTC.

The CDR3 DNA sequence: TGCGCCAGCAGCTTGGAGGGCGGGCAGCAAGAGACCCAGTACTTC. Amino acids: CASSLEGGQQETQYF. This rearrangement joins TRBV5-1 to TRBJ2-5; D is perhaps TRBD2 (5 bases). Trimming pared 0 bases from V and 2 bases from J, leaving 11 bases between. CDR1 and CDR2 from the germline V gene are SGHRS and YFSETQ. This CDR3 has 15 amino acids.

V gene TRBV13 combines with J gene TRBJ2-5; tentative D call: TRBD1 (6 bases). V gave up 4 bases and J gave up 5 bases, with 11 bases separating them. The CDR3 contains 13 residues. Germline CDR1 reads PRHDT; CDR2 reads FYEKMQ (reference sequence). The CDR3 bases are TGTGCCAGCAGCTACAGGGCTCGGGAGACCCAGTACTTC. Protein product: CASSYRARETQYF.

The chain uses TRBV10-3 and TRBJ2-7; 12 bases agree with TRBD2. This CDR3 region has 16 residues. Per germline, CDR1 ENHRY and CDR2 SYGVKD. V lost 4 bases and J lost 2; bases outside the gene matches: 6. The CDR3 region is CAISGPSGRDAYEQYF. The DNA for the CDR3 is TGTGCCATCAGTGGACCTAGCGGGAGGGACGCCTACGAGCAGTACTTC.

This chain links TRBV6-5 with TRBJ1-5; D remains unclear. This CDR3 region has 14 residues. Trimming left V 0 bases short and J 5 bases short, with 8 bases between. Germline V CDR1 and CDR2: MNHEY, SVGAGI. This chain's CDR3 is CASSYSGSDQPQHF. Here the CDR3 DNA reads TGTGCCAGCAGTTACTCGGGGTCCGATCAGCCCCAGCATTTT.

This clone was picked up a small number of times. The genes are TRBV30 and TRBJ1-5; no clear D gene. V gave up 5 bases and J gave up 1 base, with 6 bases separating them. The CDR3 is 12 amino acids. CDR1 GTSNPN and CDR2 SVGIG come from the germline V gene (reference sequence). The CDR3 protein is CAWDDSNQPQHF. For the CDR3, the DNA is TGTGCCTGGGACGACAGCAATCAGCCCCAGCATTTT.

The CDR3 sequence: CAIKGQGESPLHF. In DNA form, the CDR3 reads TGTGCCATCAAAGGCCAGGGGGAGTCACCCCTCCACTTT. The chain combines TRBV10-3 with TRBJ1-6, with TRBD1 identical over 7 bases. Per the germline V gene, CDR1 is ENHRY and CDR2 is SYGVKD. Unmatched junction bases numbered 7, after V lost 7 bases and J lost 10 bases. The CDR3 has 13 residues.

The rearrangement links TRBV18 to TRBJ2-3, with D uncertain. The CDR3 has 15 residues. The germline V gene encodes CDR1 KGHSH and CDR2 LQKENI. The ends were cut back, 2 bases at V and 0 bases at J, with 9 bases in the middle. CDR3: CASSPSASSTDTQYF. The CDR3 nucleotides are TGTGCCAGCTCACCAAGCGCTTCTAGCACAGATACGCAGTATTTT.

The chain has TRBV5-6 and TRBJ2-7; 12 positions match TRBD2. V gave up 3 bases and J gave up 5 bases; unmatched junction bases: 9. Germline V gives CDR1 SGHDT, CDR2 YYEEEE. The CDR3 is made up of 16 amino acids. CDR3 nucleotides: TGTGCCAGCAGCTCGAGGCGTCTAGCGGGGGGGCACGAGCAGTACTTC. It encodes CASSSRRLAGGHEQYF.

The rearrangement links TRBV4-1 to TRBJ2-1, with D possibly matching TRBD2 (6 bases). CDR1 and CDR2 (germline): MGHRA, YSYEKL. With 1 base removed from V and 4 bases from J, the gap between germline ends came to 20 bases. CDR3 length: 18 residues. The CDR3 loop reads CASSQGNGRREFYNEQFF. CDR3 bases: TGCGCCAGCAGCCAAGGCAATGGGCGACGGGAGTTTTACAATGAGCAGTTCTTC.

The chain joins TRBV6-5 to TRBJ2-7; D possibly uses TRBD1 or TRBD2 (5 bases each). The CDR3 length is 15 residues. The germline V and J ends were trimmed by 2 bases and 4 bases, with 15 bases remaining between them. The germline CDR1 and CDR2 sequences are MNHEY and SVGAGI. CDR3 residues: CASSYRPGPGYEQYF. In nucleotides, the CDR3 is TGTGCCAGCAGTTACCGACCGGGACCAGGGTACGAGCAGTACTTC.

This clone was recorded only once. The chain carries TRBV2 and TRBJ2-4; no clear D. Trimming left V 4 bases short and J 2 bases short, with 12 bases between. CDR3 length: 15 amino acids. In germline, CDR1 is SNHLY, CDR2 FYNNEI. The CDR3, as DNA: TGTGCCAGCAGTGTGAAGCTAACGACCAAAAACATTCAGTACTTC. This codes for CASSVKLTTKNIQYF.

The genes are TRBV29-1 and TRBJ2-3; 11 nucleotides line up with TRBD1. V dropped 8 bases and J dropped 5; count of bases not matched to a gene: 6. CDR3 size: 13 residues. CDR1 and CDR2 (germline): SQVTM, ANQGSEA. The CDR3 sequence: CSSGQGAGDTQYF. The CDR3 DNA is TGCAGCTCCGGACAGGGGGCCGGAGATACGCAGTATTTT.

This rearrangement joins TRBV15 to TRBJ2-1; D is possibly TRBD1 (6 bases). V lost 1 base, J lost 7 bases, and 11 bases lay in between. The CDR3 totals 14 residues. CDR1 is LNHNV, CDR2 YYDKDF, per germline (reference sequence). The CDR3 loop reads CATSRGPGANEQFF. CDR3 nucleotide sequence: TGTGCCACCAGCAGAGGTCCAGGGGCTAATGAGCAGTTCTTC.

This clone has a handful of counts. This chain joins TRBV30 and TRBJ2-2, with TRBD2 identical over 7 bases. Germline V CDR1 and CDR2: GTSNPN, SVGIG (reference sequence). V trimming: 3 bases; J trimming: 2 bases; junction bases outside the gene matches: 9. CDR3 size: 16 residues. CDR3 DNA sequence: TGTGCCTGGAGCCAGCTAGCGGCGTCAAACACCGGGGAGCTGTTTTTT. Translating gives CAWSQLAASNTGELFF.

This clone was seen a handful of times. The rearrangement uses TRBV6-6 and TRBJ1-1; no clear D. The CDR3 covers 13 residues. CDR1 is MNHNY and CDR2 is SVGAGI in the germline V gene (reference sequence). V was shortened by 4 bases and J by 7 bases, with 13 bases between the two germline ends. The CDR3 DNA reads as TGTGCCAGCAGTTCCGACAAAGACCGTGAAGCTTTCTTT. Encoded protein: CASSSDKDREAFF.

The rearrangement links TRBV2 to TRBJ2-5, with 7 bases lining up with TRBD2. This CDR3 is 17 amino acids long. The V gene's germline CDR1 is SNHLY and CDR2 FYNNEI. Trimming cost V 4 bases and J 1 base; bases outside gene matches: 12. CDR3 nucleotides: TGTGCCAGCAGTGGATCCCTCGCTAGCGGATCCCAAGAGACCCAGTACTTC. Translating gives CASSGSLASGSQETQYF.

The chain couples TRBV4-1 to TRBJ2-5; 7 bases map to TRBD1. The DNA end favors TRBJ2-7, so the J call may be wrong. In germline, CDR1 is MGHRA, CDR2 YSYEKL. This CDR3 contains 14 residues. CDR3 bases: TGCGCCAGCAGCCGCCGAGACAGGGACTACGAGCAGTACTTC. Residues: CASSRRDRDYEQYF.

The J gene is TRBJ2-7, the V gene TRBV7-2; TRBD2 agrees at 14 bases. Germline lookup yields CDR1 SGHTA and CDR2 FQGNSA. The CDR3 contains 14 residues. V shed 7 bases, J shed 5 bases, and the junction held 4 bases outside the gene matches. This CDR3 is CASTGLAGGHEQYF. The CDR3 DNA sequence: TGTGCCAGCACCGGACTAGCGGGAGGTCACGAGCAGTACTTC. The full variable domain, in which reference TRBV7-2 and TRBJ2-7 provide the parts outside the CDR3, is GAGVSQSPSNKVTEKGKDVELRCDPISGHTALYWYRQSLGQGLEFLIYFQGNSAPDKSGLPSDRFSAERTGGSVSTLTIQRTQQEDSAVYLCASTGLAGGHEQYFGPGTRLTVT.

For this clone: This sample also contains other DNA sequences that code for the same CDR3. The chain has TRBV7-9 and TRBJ1-1, with D hard to call. V gave up 5 bases and J gave up 3 bases, with 4 bases separating them. In germline, CDR1 is SEHNR, CDR2 FQNEAQ (reference sequence). This CDR3 is built from 11 residues. The CDR3 nucleotides read TGTGCCAGCAGCCAGTACACTGAAGCTTTCTTT. This codes for CASSQYTEAFF.

The chain uses TRBV28 and TRBJ1-2; D not certain. Trimming removed 6 bases at V and 0 bases at J, with 23 bases between. CDR1 MDHEN and CDR2 SYDVKM come from the germline V gene. The CDR3 is made up of 18 amino acids. The CDR3 DNA reads as TGTGCCAGCAGCGAGTTTAGCCCCAGAACCGCAACTAACTATGGCTACACCTTC. This codes for CASSEFSPRTATNYGYTF.

The chain employs TRBV6-1 and TRBJ1-2; weak D call: TRBD1 (5 bases). V was pared by 0 bases and J by 4 bases, with 12 bases between. This CDR3 is 15 amino acids long. CDR1 and CDR2 from the germline V gene are MNHNS and SASEGT. The CDR3 nucleotides read TGTGCCAGCAGTGAAGCTTGGGAGGGACCCTATGGCTACACCTTC. It yields the protein CASSEAWEGPYGYTF.

Of note for this clone: At the DNA level, this CDR3 is encoded by other sequences in the same sample as well. The chain joins TRBV5-1 to TRBJ2-7; D may be TRBD1 (6 bases). This CDR3 is built from 14 residues. V was cut by 0 bases and J by 4 bases, with 11 bases left in between. Germline V gene data show CDR1 as SGHRS and CDR2 as YFSETQ. CDR3 DNA: TGCGCCAGCAGCTTGGGACAGGTTGGTTACGAGCAGTACTTC. The encoded protein is CASSLGQVGYEQYF.

V is TRBV5-1 and J is TRBJ2-7, with D perhaps TRBD1 or TRBD2 (5 bases each). CDR1 and CDR2 (germline): SGHRS, YFSETQ. Trimming shortened V by 4 bases and J by 2 bases, and 16 bases separated the two germline ends. This CDR3 is 15 amino acids long. The CDR3 DNA follows: TGCGCCAGCAGCCTTGGGACCGCAAGCCCCTACGAGCAGTACTTC. Encoded protein: CASSLGTASPYEQYF. Supplemented by reference TRBV5-1 and TRBJ2-7, the full variable domain reads KAGVTQTPRYLIKTRGQQVTLSCSPISGHRSVSWYQQTPGQGLQFLFEYFSETQRNKGNFPGRFSGRQFSNSRSEMNVSTLELGDSALYLCASSLGTASPYEQYFGPGTRLTVT.

As DNA, the CDR3 is TGCGCCAGCAGCTTAGGGACAGGGCGGGTCGAGCAGTACTTC. This translates into CASSLGTGRVEQYF. This sequence joins TRBV5-1 and TRBJ2-7; 9 bases match TRBD1. Looked up from germline, CDR1 is SGHRS and CDR2 is YFSETQ. The length of the CDR3 is 14 residues. V was clipped by 2 bases and J by 6 bases; unmatched bases: 6.

The chain employs TRBV19 and TRBJ2-6, with 8 bases matching TRBD2. The CDR3 contains 17 residues. The V and J ends lost 3 bases and 1 base, in that order; junction bases with no gene match: 5. Germline CDR1 is LNHDA and CDR2 is SQIVND (reference sequence). The CDR3 sequence is CASSMPRGGSGANVLTF. The CDR3 DNA is TGTGCCAGTAGTATGCCTCGCGGGGGGTCTGGGGCCAACGTCCTGACTTTC.